The clone carrying this TCR beta chain appeared once. These data are taken from a study of blood T cell repertoires in COVID-19. In the study overall: PBMCs, B-cell-depleted T cells, or T cells provided the cDNA or gDNA that made up the material.

V was clipped by 8 bases and J by 0 bases; unmatched bases: 1. The germline V gene encodes CDR1 MGHRA and CDR2 YSYEKL. The CDR3 covers 15 residues. In the source study's methods: The authors estimated nucleated cell counts from reference gene primer amplification. Sequencing used immunoSEQ multiplex PCR; TCRdb keeps in-frame clones, though not all of them. V, J and clone size derive from that table, while D and trimming were established from the DNA sequence. The table has some 180,000 clones, roughly 80% seen once. Patients from Seattle were sampled longitudinally, starting during active infection. The sequence was obtained from a woman in her thirties or forties with COVID-19, enrolled during active disease. The specimen was peripheral blood. This sequence joins TRBV4-1 and TRBJ2-1; 13 bases agree with TRBD2. CDR3 sequence reads: CASGLAGASYNEQFF. CDR3 sequence (DNA): TGCGCCAGCGGACTAGCGGGAGCCTCCTACAATGAGCAGTTCTTC.